The 19 T cell receptor beta chains presented below share a single source sample, sequenced in a study of T cell responses to AZD1222 COVID-19 vaccine. Method: immunoSEQ multiplex PCR; TCRdb's copy keeps in-frame clones and lacks some. The sample records more than 85,000 clones, roughly 87% being singletons. The sample in question was peripheral blood, obtained on day 0 of AZD1222 vaccination. Receptors were obtained from an adult in good health.

Only one count was recorded for this clone. The J gene is TRBJ2-3, the V gene TRBV5-1; D may correspond to TRBD1 or TRBD2 (6 bases each). Germline values: CDR1 SGHRS, CDR2 YFSETQ. Trimming cost V 10 bases and J 0 bases, with 21 bases left between them. This CDR3 comprises 16 residues. The CDR3 DNA is TGCGCCTCCGCCCCCGAGGGGGACTCTAGCACAGATACGCAGTATTTT. It codes for CASAPEGDSSTDTQYF.

The table lists this clone with a few counts. This sequence joins TRBV27 and TRBJ1-5; D gene ambiguous. Germline CDR1 is MNHEY and CDR2 is SMNVEV (reference sequence). The V and J ends lost 4 bases and 3 bases respectively, with 7 bases between them. CDR3 size: 13 residues. CDR3 protein: CASSSGLNQPQHF. The CDR3 DNA reads TGTGCCAGCAGTTCAGGCCTCAATCAGCCCCAGCATTTT.

This chain uses TRBV10-1 with TRBJ2-1; D is possibly TRBD2 (6 bases). Per germline, CDR1 WNHNN and CDR2 SYGVQD (reference sequence). This CDR3 comprises 15 residues. V lost 0 bases and J 5 bases, leaving 11 bases between the germline ends. CDR3: CASSESSGADNEQFF. In nucleotides, the CDR3 is TGCGCCAGCAGTGAGTCTAGCGGAGCTGACAATGAGCAGTTCTTC.

The CDR3 bases are TGTGCCAGCAGTGACATATTCCAACTAGCGGGGGGTGCTGGGGAGCTGTTTTTT. It is translated as CASSDIFQLAGGAGELFF. This chain uses TRBV6-4 with TRBJ2-2; 12 positions match TRBD2. Unmatched junction bases numbered 12, after V lost 2 bases and J lost 8 bases. CDR1 MRHNA and CDR2 SNTAGT come from the germline V gene. CDR3 length: 18 residues.

The gene calls are TRBV4-1 and TRBJ1-3; no clear D. Germline loops: CDR1 MGHRA, CDR2 YSYEKL. This CDR3 comprises 15 residues. Trimming took off 4 bases at V and 4 bases at J, with 14 bases between the two ends. CDR3 nucleotide sequence: TGCGCCAGCAGCCGGGATAGTACTTCGGGAAACACCATATATTTT. Protein: CASSRDSTSGNTIYF.

The chain carries TRBV11-3 and TRBJ1-3; D remains ambiguous. Germline V CDR1 and CDR2: SGHNT, YENEEA. CDR3 size: 13 residues. V gave up 5 bases and J gave up 4 bases, with 9 bases separating them. The CDR3 reads CASSKESGNTIYF. The CDR3 DNA reads TGTGCCAGCAGCAAGGAAAGCGGAAACACCATATATTTT.

This chain joins TRBV18 and TRBJ1-4, with D perhaps TRBD1 (5 bases). Trimming shortened V by 0 bases and J by 5 bases, and 10 bases separated the two germline ends. The CDR3 spans 15 residues. The germline CDR1 and CDR2 sequences are KGHSH and LQKENI. CDR3 region: CASSPPIGGNEKLFF. The CDR3 bases are TGTGCCAGCTCACCACCAATTGGGGGGAATGAAAAACTGTTTTTT.

A single count supports this clone. This chain links TRBV5-4 with TRBJ2-7; D possibly uses TRBD1 or TRBD2 (5 bases each). The V end lost 4 bases, the J end lost 1 base, and 18 bases lay between the germline ends. The germline V gene has CDR1 SGHNT and CDR2 YYREEE (reference sequence). This CDR3 comprises 16 residues. For the CDR3, the DNA is TGTGCCAGCAGCATTGGTGGGGCGAGGGGTTCCTACGAGCAGTACTTC. Residues: CASSIGGARGSYEQYF.

V is TRBV28 and J is TRBJ1-5; maybe TRBD1 (6 bases). The CDR3 is made up of 16 amino acids. V was trimmed by 5 bases and J by 5 bases, leaving 19 bases between them. Per germline, CDR1 MDHEN and CDR2 SYDVKM. CDR3 in amino acids: CASSLLPTGRHQPQHF. The CDR3 DNA reads as TGTGCCAGCAGTCTCCTCCCGACAGGCCGGCATCAGCCCCAGCATTTT.

The chain uses TRBV5-1 and TRBJ2-3; D assignment may be TRBD1 or TRBD2 (6 bases each). Germline V CDR1 and CDR2: SGHRS, YFSETQ. There are 15 residues in the CDR3. V lost 0 bases and J lost 2, with 10 bases in between. The CDR3 protein is CASSLAGAHTDTQYF. Here the CDR3 DNA reads TGCGCCAGCAGCTTGGCGGGGGCCCACACAGATACGCAGTATTTT.

The V and J genes are TRBV6-1 and TRBJ1-1; D perhaps matches TRBD1 (6 bases). The CDR3 is 12 residues long. Deletions cut 3 bases from V and 11 bases from J, with 13 bases between. CDR1 and CDR2 (germline): MNHNS, SASEGT. In nucleotides, the CDR3 is TGTGCCAGCAGTGATTTGGGGGCGGTGGCTTTCTTT. Amino acids: CASSDLGAVAFF.

CDR3 DNA sequence: TGTGCCAGCAGCCAAGGGGCCAGTCTGAACACTGAAGCTTTCTTT. It specifies CASSQGASLNTEAFF. This rearrangement joins TRBV4-2 to TRBJ1-1; D call uncertain. V was pared by 1 base and J by 0 bases, with 9 bases between. The CDR3 extends over 15 amino acids. CDR1 is LGHNA, CDR2 YNFKEQ, per germline.

This clone was recorded only once. The genes are TRBV3-1 (or the pseudogene TRBV3-2) and TRBJ1-1; D is undetermined. Per germline, CDR1 LGHDT and CDR2 YNNKEL (reference sequence). The CDR3 runs 13 residues. Trimming removed 4 bases from V and 4 bases from J, with 10 bases in between. CDR3: CASSLRTGTEAFF. DNA of the CDR3: TGTGCCAGCAGCCTCAGAACGGGCACTGAAGCTTTCTTT.

The chain is built from TRBV10-3 and TRBJ2-7, with 9 bases identical to TRBD1. This CDR3 is 12 amino acids long. J gave up 8 bases and V 6 bases, and 5 bases lay outside the gene matches. Germline V gene sequence: CDR1 ENHRY, CDR2 SYGVKD. This CDR3 reads CAIRPDRGQQYF. CDR3 bases: TGTGCCATCAGGCCGGACAGGGGCCAGCAGTACTTC.

The chain is built from TRBV12-3 or TRBV12-4 and TRBJ1-1; TRBD1 matches at 7 bases. V shed 6 bases and J 9 bases; nucleotides not matched to a gene: 7. CDR3 size: 12 residues. The CDR3 is CASSGGQAKAFF. The CDR3 DNA sequence: TGTGCCAGCAGCGGCGGACAGGCTAAAGCTTTCTTT.

The V and J genes are TRBV28 and TRBJ1-1, with a possible D match to TRBD1 (6 bases). The CDR3 is 12 amino acids. V lost 7 bases, J lost 1 base, and 7 bases lay in between. CDR1 and CDR2 from the germline V gene are MDHEN and SYDVKM. CDR3 region: CASNRANTEAFF. CDR3 DNA: TGTGCCAGCAACAGGGCGAACACTGAAGCTTTCTTT.

Here the CDR3 reads CASSENSPYEQYF. The CDR3 DNA follows: TGTGCCAGCAGTGAAAACAGCCCATACGAGCAGTACTTC. This chain uses TRBV6-1 with TRBJ2-7; the D is unclear. Deletions cut 2 bases from V and 4 bases from J, with 9 bases between. The CDR3 totals 13 residues. Germline V gives CDR1 MNHNS, CDR2 SASEGT.

The rearrangement uses TRBV15 and TRBJ2-1, with 10 bases identical to TRBD2. The germline V gene encodes CDR1 LNHNV and CDR2 YYDKDF (reference sequence). V shed 1 base and J 7 bases; nucleotides not matched to a gene: 7. CDR3 size: 16 residues. CDR3 sequence reads: CATSRAVAGGSNEQFF. The CDR3 nucleotides are TGTGCCACCAGCAGAGCTGTAGCGGGAGGCTCGAATGAGCAGTTCTTC. Together with reference TRBV15 and TRBJ2-1, the CDR3 gives the full variable domain: DAMVIQNPRYQVTQFGKPVTLSCSQTLNHNVMYWYQQKSSQAPKLLFHYYDKDFNNEADTPDNFQSRRPNTSFCFLDIRSPGLGDTAMYLCATSRAVAGGSNEQFFGPGTRLTVL.

This clone was detected only once. The genes are TRBV10-3 and TRBJ2-3, with D uncertain. V was trimmed by 3 bases and J by 2 bases, leaving 9 bases between them. CDR3 length equals 14 residues. CDR1 and CDR2 from the germline V gene are ENHRY and SYGVKD. In nucleotides, the CDR3 is TGTGCCATCAGTGAAGGGCTGGACACAGATACGCAGTATTTT. This translates into CAISEGLDTDTQYF.